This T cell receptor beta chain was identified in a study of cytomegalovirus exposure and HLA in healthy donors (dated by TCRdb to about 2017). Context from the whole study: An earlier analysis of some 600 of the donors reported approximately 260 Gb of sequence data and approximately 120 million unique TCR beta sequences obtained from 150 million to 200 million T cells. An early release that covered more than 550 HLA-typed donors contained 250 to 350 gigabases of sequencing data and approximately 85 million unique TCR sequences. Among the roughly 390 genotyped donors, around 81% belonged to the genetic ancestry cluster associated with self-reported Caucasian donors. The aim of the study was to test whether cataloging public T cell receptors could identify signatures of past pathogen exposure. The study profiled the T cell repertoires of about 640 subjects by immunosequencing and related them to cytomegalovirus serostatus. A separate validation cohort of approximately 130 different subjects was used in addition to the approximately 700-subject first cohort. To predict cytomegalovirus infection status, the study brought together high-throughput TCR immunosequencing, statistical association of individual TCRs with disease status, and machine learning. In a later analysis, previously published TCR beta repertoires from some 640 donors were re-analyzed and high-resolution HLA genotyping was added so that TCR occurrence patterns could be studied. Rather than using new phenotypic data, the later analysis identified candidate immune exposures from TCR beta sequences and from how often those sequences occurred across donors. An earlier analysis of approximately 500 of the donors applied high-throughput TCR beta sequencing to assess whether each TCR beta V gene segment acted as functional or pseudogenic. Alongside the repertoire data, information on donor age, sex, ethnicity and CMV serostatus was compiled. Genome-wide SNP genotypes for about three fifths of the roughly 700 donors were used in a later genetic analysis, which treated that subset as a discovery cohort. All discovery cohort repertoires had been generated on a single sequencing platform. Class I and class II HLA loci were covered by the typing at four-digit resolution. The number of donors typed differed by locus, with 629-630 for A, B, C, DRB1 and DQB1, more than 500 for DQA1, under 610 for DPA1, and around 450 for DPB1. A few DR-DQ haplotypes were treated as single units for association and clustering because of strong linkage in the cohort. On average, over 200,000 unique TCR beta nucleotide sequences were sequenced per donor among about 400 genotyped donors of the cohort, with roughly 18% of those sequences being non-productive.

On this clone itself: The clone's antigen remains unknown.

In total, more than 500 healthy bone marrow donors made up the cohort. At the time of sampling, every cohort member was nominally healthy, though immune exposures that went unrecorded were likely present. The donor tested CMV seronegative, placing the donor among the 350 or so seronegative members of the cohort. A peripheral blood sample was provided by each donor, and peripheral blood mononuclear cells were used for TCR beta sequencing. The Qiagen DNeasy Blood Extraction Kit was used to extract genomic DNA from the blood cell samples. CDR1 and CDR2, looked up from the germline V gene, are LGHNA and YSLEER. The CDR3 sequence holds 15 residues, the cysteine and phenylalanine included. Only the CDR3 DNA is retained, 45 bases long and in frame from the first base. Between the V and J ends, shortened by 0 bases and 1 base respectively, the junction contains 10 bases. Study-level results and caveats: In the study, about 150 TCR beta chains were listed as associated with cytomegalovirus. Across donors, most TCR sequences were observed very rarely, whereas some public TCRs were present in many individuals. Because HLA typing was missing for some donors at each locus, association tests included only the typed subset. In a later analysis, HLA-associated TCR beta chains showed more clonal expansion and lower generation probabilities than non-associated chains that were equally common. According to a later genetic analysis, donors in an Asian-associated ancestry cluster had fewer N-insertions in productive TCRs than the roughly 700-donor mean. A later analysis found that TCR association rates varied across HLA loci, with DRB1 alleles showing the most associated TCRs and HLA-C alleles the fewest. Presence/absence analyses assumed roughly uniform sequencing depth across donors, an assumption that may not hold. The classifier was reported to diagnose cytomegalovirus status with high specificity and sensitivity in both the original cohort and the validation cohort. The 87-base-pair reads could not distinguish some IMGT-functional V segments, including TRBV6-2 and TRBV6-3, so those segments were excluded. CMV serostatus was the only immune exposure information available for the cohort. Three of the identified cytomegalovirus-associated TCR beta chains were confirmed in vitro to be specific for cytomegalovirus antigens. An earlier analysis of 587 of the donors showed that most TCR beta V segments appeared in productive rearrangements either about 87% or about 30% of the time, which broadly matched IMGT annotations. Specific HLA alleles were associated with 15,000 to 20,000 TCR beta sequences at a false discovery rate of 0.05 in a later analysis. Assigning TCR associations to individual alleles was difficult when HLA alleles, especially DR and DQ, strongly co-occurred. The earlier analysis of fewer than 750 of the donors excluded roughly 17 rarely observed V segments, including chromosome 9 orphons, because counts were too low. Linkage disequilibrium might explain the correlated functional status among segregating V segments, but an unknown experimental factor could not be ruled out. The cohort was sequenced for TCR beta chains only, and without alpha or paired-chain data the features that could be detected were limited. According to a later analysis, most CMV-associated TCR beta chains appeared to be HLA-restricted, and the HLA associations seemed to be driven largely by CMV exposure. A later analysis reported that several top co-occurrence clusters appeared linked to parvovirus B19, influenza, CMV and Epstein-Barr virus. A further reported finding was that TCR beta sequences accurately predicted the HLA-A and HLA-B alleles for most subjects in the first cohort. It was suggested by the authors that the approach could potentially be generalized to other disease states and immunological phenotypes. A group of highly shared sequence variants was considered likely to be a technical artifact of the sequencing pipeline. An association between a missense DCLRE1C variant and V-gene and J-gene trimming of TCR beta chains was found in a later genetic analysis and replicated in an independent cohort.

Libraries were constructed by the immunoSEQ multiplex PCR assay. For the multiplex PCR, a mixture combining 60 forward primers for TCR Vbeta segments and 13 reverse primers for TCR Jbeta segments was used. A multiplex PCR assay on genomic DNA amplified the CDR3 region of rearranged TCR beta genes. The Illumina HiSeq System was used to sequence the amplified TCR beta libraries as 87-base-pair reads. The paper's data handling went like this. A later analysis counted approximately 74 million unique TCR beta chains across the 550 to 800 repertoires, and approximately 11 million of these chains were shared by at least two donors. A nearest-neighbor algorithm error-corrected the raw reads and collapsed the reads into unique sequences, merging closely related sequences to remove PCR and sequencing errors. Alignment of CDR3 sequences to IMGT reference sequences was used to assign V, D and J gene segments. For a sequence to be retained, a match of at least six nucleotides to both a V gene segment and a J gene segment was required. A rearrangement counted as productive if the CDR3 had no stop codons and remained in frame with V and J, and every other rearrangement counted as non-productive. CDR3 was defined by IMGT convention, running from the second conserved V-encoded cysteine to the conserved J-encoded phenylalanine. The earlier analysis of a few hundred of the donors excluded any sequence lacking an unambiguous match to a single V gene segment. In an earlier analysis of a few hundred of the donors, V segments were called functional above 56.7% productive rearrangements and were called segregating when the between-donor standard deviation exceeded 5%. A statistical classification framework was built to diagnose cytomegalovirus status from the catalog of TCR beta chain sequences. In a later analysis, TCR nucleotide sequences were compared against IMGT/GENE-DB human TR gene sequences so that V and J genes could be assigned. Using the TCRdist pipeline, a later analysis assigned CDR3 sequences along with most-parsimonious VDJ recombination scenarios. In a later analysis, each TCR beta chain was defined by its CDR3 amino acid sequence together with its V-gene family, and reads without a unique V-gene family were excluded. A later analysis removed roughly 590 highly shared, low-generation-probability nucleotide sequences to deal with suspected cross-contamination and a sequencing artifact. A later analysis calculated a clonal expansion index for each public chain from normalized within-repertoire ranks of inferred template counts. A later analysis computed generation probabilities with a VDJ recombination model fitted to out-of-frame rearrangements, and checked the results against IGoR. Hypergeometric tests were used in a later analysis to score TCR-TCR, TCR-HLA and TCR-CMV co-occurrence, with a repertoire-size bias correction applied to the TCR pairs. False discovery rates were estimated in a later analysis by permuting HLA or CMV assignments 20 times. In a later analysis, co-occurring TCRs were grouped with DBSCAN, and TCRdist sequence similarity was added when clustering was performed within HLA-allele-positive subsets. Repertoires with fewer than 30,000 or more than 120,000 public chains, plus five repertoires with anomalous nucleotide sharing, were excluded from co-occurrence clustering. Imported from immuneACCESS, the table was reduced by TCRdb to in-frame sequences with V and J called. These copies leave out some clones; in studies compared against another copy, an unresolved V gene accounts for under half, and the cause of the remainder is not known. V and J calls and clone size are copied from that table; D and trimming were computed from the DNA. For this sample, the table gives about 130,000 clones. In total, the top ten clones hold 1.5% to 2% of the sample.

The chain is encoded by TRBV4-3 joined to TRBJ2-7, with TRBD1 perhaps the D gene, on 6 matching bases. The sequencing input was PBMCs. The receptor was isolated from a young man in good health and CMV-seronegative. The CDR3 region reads CASSQDRDTSYEQYF. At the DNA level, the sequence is TGCGCCAGCAGCCAAGATCGGGACACTTCCTACGAGCAGTACTTC.